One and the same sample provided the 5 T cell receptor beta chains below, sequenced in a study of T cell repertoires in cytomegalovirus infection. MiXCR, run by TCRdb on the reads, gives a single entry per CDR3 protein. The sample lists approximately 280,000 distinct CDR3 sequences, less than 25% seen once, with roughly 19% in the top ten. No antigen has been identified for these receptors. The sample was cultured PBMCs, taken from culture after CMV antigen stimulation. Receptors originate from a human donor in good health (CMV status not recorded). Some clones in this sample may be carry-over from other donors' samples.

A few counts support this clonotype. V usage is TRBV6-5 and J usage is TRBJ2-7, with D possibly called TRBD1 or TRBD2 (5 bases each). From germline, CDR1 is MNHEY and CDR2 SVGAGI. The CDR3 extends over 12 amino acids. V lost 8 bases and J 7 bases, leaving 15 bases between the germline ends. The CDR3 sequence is CASFLGEGEQYV. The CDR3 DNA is TGTGCCAGCTTCTTGGGGGAAGGGGAGCAGTACGTC.

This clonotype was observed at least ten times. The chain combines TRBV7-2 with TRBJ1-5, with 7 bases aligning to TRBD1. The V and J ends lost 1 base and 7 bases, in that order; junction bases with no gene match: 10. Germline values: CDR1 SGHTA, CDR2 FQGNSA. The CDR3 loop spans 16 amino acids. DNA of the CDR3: TGTGCCAGCAGCTTAGGGAGGGGGCTTGGGCGACAGCCCCAGCATTTT. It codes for CASSLGRGLGRQPQHF.

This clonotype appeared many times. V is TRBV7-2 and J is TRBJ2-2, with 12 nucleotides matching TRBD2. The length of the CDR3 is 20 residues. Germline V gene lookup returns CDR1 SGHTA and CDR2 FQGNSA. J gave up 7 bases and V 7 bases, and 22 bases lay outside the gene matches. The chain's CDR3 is CASTMRRDRTTSGSFGELFF. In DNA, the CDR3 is TGTGCCAGCACCATGAGGAGGGACAGGACGACTAGCGGGAGTTTCGGGGAGCTGTTTTTT.

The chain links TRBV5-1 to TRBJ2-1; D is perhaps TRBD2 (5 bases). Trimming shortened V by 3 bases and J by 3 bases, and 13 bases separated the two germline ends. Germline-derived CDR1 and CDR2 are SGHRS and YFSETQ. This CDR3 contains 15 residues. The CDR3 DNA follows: TGCGCCAGCAGCTACCTACCCGGGGACTACAATGAGCAGTTCTTC. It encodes CASSYLPGDYNEQFF.

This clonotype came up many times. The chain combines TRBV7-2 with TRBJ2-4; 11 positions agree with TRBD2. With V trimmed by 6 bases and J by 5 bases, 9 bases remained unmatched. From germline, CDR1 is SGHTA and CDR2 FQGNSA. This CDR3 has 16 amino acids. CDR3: CASSFVGTSGQNIQYF. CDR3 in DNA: TGTGCCAGCAGTTTCGTAGGGACTAGCGGACAAAACATTCAGTACTTC.